This TCR beta chain originates from a study of CD8 T cells in ankylosing spondylitis. Study-wide points: Peripheral blood samples showed relatively rare disease-linked clones, and these clones were CD8+. It appeared that ankylosing spondylitis blood was characterized by a TCR beta motif of 8 or 9 highly homologous variants. Prior literature has documented some motif variants in synovial fluid and blood from reactive arthritis. Significantly higher representation of disease-linked clones was reported for matched ankylosing spondylitis synovial fluid.

V dropped 4 bases and J dropped 3 bases, with 16 bases sitting between them. The germline CDR1 and CDR2 sequences are SEHNR and FQNEAQ (reference sequence). The CDR3 has 16 residues. Scientists made TCR beta libraries using quantitative 5'-RACE with molecular barcodes. TCRdb re-called the 5' RACE reads with MiXCR, one entry per CDR3 protein. This table holds around 770,000 distinct CDR3 sequences, roughly 10% found once. There are a few counts of this clonotype. Antigen: not known. The genes are TRBV7-9 and TRBJ1-5, with D possibly being TRBD1 (6 bases). The clonotype comes from a male donor with ankylosing spondylitis. The sample consisted of blood, either unsorted or a sorted T cell fraction (not recorded which). DNA for the CDR3: TGTGCCAGCAGCTCGGGTGTGACAGGAAACAATCAGCCCCAGCATTTT. Protein sequence: CASSSGVTGNNQPQHF.